The sequence of this T cell receptor (beta chain) was determined in a study of CD8+ T cells in alopecia areata. The V end lost 0 bases, the J end lost 0 bases, and 11 bases lay between the germline ends. The CDR3 loop spans 16 amino acids. Germline CDR1 is LGHNA and CDR2 is YSLEER. In each case, RNA was isolated and then reverse transcribed into cDNA as the sequencing template. Some clones are missing from TCRdb's copy, which holds only in-frame ones; the method was immunoSEQ multiplex PCR. The table lists approximately 63,000 clones, roughly three fifths of them singletons. This chain uses TRBV4-3 with TRBJ1-2, with no clear D. The sequence was collected from a human donor with alopecia areata. The sequencing used CD8+ T cells sorted from blood, collected at week 0. The CDR3 loop is CASSQDRVFTNYGYTF. For the CDR3, the DNA is TGCGCCAGCAGCCAAGATCGGGTTTTTACTAACTATGGCTACACCTTC.